A selection of T cell receptor beta chains follows, all from one sample in a study of T-cell memory formation after mild COVID-19. TCRdb called the 5' RACE reads again in MiXCR, with one record for every CDR3 protein. The sample includes 140,000 to 150,000 distinct CDR3 sequences, approximately 26% of them seen just once. Sequencing used PBMCs or a T cell subset sorted from them (not recorded which). The receptors stem from an adult woman who had mild COVID-19 (a few samples of this study predate the infection). Cell type and time point are not known. The CDR3 runs from the conserved cysteine through the conserved F or W. D genes are given only for firm matches. The size entry is marked missing in some rows and otherwise reads once, few, many or a size class.

d_call	v_call	j_call	clone_size	cdr3_aa	cdr3_nt
TRBD2	TRBV29-1	TRBJ2-3	few	CSVEDSGLAGVADTQYF	TGCAGCGTTGAAGATTCCGGACTAGCGGGAGTTGCGGATACGCAGTATTTT
-	TRBV20-1	TRBJ1-2	-	CSASRSPANYGYTF	TGCAGTGCTAGCAGGTCCCCAGCTAACTATGGCTACACCTTC
TRBD1	TRBV29-1	TRBJ2-1	few	CSAPTGYVNEQFF	TGCAGCGCTCCGACAGGGTATGTCAATGAGCAGTTCTTC
-	TRBV6-6	TRBJ2-7	few	CASIGTPYEQYF	TGTGCCAGCATCGGGACACCATACGAGCAGTACTTC
TRBD2	TRBV20-1	TRBJ2-5	-	CSASEGILAGSPETQYF	TGCAGTGCTAGTGAGGGGATACTAGCGGGATCTCCAGAGACCCAGTACTTC
TRBD2	TRBV7-3	TRBJ2-1	-	CASSSLGGTYNEQFF	TGTGCCAGCAGCTCCCTCGGGGGGACCTACAATGAGCAGTTCTTC
-	TRBV7-9	TRBJ2-2	few	CASSSVEGANTGELFF	TGTGCCAGCAGCTCCGTGGAGGGCGCGAACACCGGGGAGCTGTTTTTT
-	TRBV9	TRBJ2-2	-	CASSPRDSWTGELFF	TGTGCCAGCAGCCCTAGAGATTCTTGGACCGGGGAGCTGTTTTTT
-	TRBV19	TRBJ1-1	few	CASRHLGVGTEAFF	TGTGCCAGTAGGCATCTAGGAGTGGGCACTGAAGCTTTCTTT
-	TRBV6-2/TRBV6-3	TRBJ1-1	few	CASSYSRSTEAFF	TGTGCCAGCAGTTACTCTCGGTCGACTGAAGCTTTCTTT
-	TRBV5-5	TRBJ2-7	-	CASSLTGNEQYF	TGTGCCAGCAGCTTGACAGGAAACGAGCAGTACTTC
TRBD1	TRBV12-3/TRBV12-4	TRBJ2-5	few	CASRPTGGAETQYF	TGTGCCAGCAGGCCGACAGGGGGCGCGGAGACCCAGTACTTC
-	TRBV5-1	TRBJ2-4	few	CASSLSQDLAKNIQYF	TGCGCCAGCAGCTTGAGTCAGGATCTAGCCAAAAACATTCAGTACTTC
TRBD2	TRBV11-2	TRBJ2-1	few	CASSFSGGTYNEQFF	TGTGCCAGCAGCTTTAGCGGGGGGACCTACAATGAGCAGTTCTTC
TRBD1	TRBV4-3	TRBJ2-2	-	CASSPGTGPGELFF	TGCGCCAGCAGCCCCGGGACAGGGCCCGGGGAGCTGTTTTTT
TRBD1	TRBV12-3/TRBV12-4	TRBJ1-5	-	CASRWDRENQPQHF	TGTGCCAGCAGGTGGGACAGGGAGAATCAGCCCCAGCATTTT
-	TRBV7-8	TRBJ2-5	once	CANSPQETQYF	TGTGCCAACAGCCCCCAGGAGACCCAGTACTTC
-	TRBV20-1	TRBJ2-3	few	CSAREPSPRISTDTQYF	TGCAGTGCTAGGGAACCCAGTCCGCGGATAAGCACAGATACGCAGTATTTT
-	TRBV7-9	TRBJ2-1	-	CASSLDGFYNEQFF	TGTGCCAGCAGCTTGGACGGATTCTACAATGAGCAGTTCTTC
-	TRBV9	TRBJ2-1	once	CASSVDPGDEQFF	TGTGCCAGCAGCGTAGATCCCGGCGATGAGCAGTTCTTC
-	TRBV20-1	TRBJ2-5	-	CSARELRETQYF	TGCAGTGCTAGAGAACTCAGGGAGACCCAGTACTTC
-	TRBV2	TRBJ2-1	few	CASSGGASYNEQFF	TGTGCCAGCAGTGGGGGAGCATCCTACAATGAGCAGTTCTTC
-	TRBV7-9	TRBJ2-1	few	CASSPGELYNEQFF	TGTGCCAGCAGCCCAGGGGAGCTTTACAATGAGCAGTTCTTC
-	TRBV24-1	TRBJ2-4	-	CATSDPGPDIAKNIQYF	TGTGCCACCAGTGATCCGGGTCCGGACATAGCCAAAAACATTCAGTACTTC
TRBD2	TRBV9	TRBJ2-3	-	CASSVKLAGGPLDTQYF	TGTGCCAGCAGCGTTAAACTAGCGGGGGGGCCGTTAGATACGCAGTATTTT
TRBD1	TRBV27	TRBJ2-1	few	CASSSGTGSYNEQFF	TGTGCCAGCAGTTCAGGGACAGGGTCCTACAATGAGCAGTTCTTC
-	TRBV3-1	TRBJ2-1	-	CASSQDSATYNEQFF	TGTGCCAGCAGCCAAGATTCGGCAACCTACAATGAGCAGTTCTTC
-	TRBV29-1	TRBJ1-1	few	CSAGGQNTEAFF	TGCAGCGCCGGGGGGCAGAACACTGAAGCTTTCTTT
-	TRBV4-2	TRBJ1-1	-	CASSQDLWVAAFF	TGTGCCAGCAGCCAAGATCTTTGGGTTGCGGCTTTCTTT
TRBD2	TRBV20-1	TRBJ2-1	-	CSAPRLAGGISYNEQFF	TGCAGTGCCCCGAGGCTAGCGGGGGGGATCTCCTACAATGAGCAGTTCTTC
TRBD2	TRBV7-9	TRBJ2-7	-	CASSPPGGEQYF	TGTGCCAGCAGCCCCCCGGGGGGCGAGCAGTACTTC
TRBD2	TRBV7-6	TRBJ2-1	once	CASSLAPGLAGNEQFF	TGTGCCAGCAGCTTAGCCCCTGGACTAGCGGGCAATGAGCAGTTCTTC
-	TRBV4-1	TRBJ2-7	few	CASSQLSMGAYEQYF	TGCGCCAGCAGCCAACTTTCCATGGGGGCCTACGAGCAGTACTTC
-	TRBV3-1	TRBJ1-1	few	CASSQDSRGNTEAFF	TGTGCCAGCAGCCAAGACAGCCGCGGGAACACTGAAGCTTTCTTT
-	TRBV3-1	TRBJ2-3	few	CASSQASTDTQYF	TGTGCCAGCAGCCAAGCTAGCACAGATACGCAGTATTTT
-	TRBV20-1	TRBJ1-1	many	CSAWEQTNTEAFF	TGCAGTGCCTGGGAACAGACAAACACTGAAGCTTTCTTT
-	TRBV27	TRBJ2-7	few	CASSYAYEQYF	TGTGCCAGCAGTTATGCCTACGAGCAGTACTTC
TRBD1	TRBV29-1	TRBJ2-7	few	CSVSGTGAYEQYF	TGCAGCGTATCCGGGACAGGGGCCTACGAGCAGTACTTC
-	TRBV20-1	TRBJ2-7	-	CSARDEGHEQYF	TGCAGTGCTAGAGATGAAGGACACGAGCAGTACTTC
-	TRBV29-1	TRBJ2-2	few	CSADSTNTGELFF	TGCAGCGCGGACAGTACGAACACCGGGGAGCTGTTTTTT
-	TRBV12-3/TRBV12-4	TRBJ2-2	many	CASSFPGELFF	TGTGCCAGCAGTTTCCCCGGGGAGCTGTTTTTT
-	TRBV2	TRBJ1-2	-	CASSHDSDSNYGYTF	TGTGCCAGCAGTCACGACAGCGACTCTAACTATGGCTACACCTTC
-	TRBV9	TRBJ1-2	few	CASSPSRVRISASNYGYTF	TGTGCCAGCAGCCCAAGTAGGGTCAGGATTTCCGCATCTAACTATGGCTACACCTTC
TRBD1	TRBV7-6	TRBJ1-5	-	CASSLEPGDSPYQPQHF	TGTGCCAGCAGCTTAGAACCCGGGGACAGCCCTTATCAGCCCCAGCATTTT
-	TRBV4-1	TRBJ2-7	few	CASSPEYGLSSYEQYF	TGCGCCAGCAGCCCGGAGTACGGGCTGAGCTCCTACGAGCAGTACTTC
-	TRBV6-1	TRBJ1-2	-	CASSEVTGTNYGYTF	TGTGCCAGCAGTGAAGTCACGGGAACTAACTATGGCTACACCTTC
TRBD1	TRBV7-2	TRBJ1-6	-	CASSLEGAPGSYNSPLHF	TGTGCCAGCAGCTTAGAGGGGGCTCCGGGCTCCTATAATTCACCCCTCCACTTT